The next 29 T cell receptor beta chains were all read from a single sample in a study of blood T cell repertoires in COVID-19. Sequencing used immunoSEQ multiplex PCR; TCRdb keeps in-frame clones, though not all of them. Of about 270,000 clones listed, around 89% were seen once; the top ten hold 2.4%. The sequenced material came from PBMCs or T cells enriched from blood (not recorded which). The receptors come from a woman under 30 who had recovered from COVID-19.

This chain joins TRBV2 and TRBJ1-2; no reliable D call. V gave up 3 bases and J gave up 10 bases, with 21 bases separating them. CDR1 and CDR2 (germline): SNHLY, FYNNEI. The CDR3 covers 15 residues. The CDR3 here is CASSETPPQAGYYTF. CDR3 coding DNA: TGTGCCAGCAGTGAGACCCCCCCGCAGGCTGGTTACTACACCTTC.

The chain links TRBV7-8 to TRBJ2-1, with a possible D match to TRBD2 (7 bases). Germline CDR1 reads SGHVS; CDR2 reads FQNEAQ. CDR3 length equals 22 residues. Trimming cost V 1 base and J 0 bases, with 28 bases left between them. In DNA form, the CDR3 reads TGTGCCAGCAGCTTAGTTTTTAGCGGTGGCGGGGGCGTCCCGAGCTCCTACAATGAGCAGTTCTTC. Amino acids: CASSLVFSGGGGVPSSYNEQFF.

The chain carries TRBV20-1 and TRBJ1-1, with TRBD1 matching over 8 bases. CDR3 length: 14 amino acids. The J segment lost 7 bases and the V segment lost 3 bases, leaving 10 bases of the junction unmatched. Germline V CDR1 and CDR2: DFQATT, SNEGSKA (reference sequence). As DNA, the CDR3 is TGCAGTGCTAGTTGGACGCAGGGGGCCTTTGAAGCTTTCTTT. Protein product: CSASWTQGAFEAFF.

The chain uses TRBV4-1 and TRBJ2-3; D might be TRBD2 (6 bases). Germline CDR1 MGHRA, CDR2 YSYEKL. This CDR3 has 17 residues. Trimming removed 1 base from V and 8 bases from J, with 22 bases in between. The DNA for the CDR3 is TGCGCCAGCAGCCAAGGGTCTCCGGGACTTACCGGAGGTACGCAGTATTTT. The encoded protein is CASSQGSPGLTGGTQYF.

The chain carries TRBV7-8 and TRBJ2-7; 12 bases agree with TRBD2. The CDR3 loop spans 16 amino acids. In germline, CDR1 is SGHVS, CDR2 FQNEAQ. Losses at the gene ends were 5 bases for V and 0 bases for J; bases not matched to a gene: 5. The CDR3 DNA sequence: TGTGCCAGCAGCATCGGACTAGCGGGGTCCTCCTACGAGCAGTACTTC. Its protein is CASSIGLAGSSYEQYF.

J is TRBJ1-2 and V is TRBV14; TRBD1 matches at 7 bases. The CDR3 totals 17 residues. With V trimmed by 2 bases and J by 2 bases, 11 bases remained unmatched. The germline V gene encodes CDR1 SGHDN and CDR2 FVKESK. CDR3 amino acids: CASSQSPGQRTNYGYTF. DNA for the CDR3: TGTGCCAGCAGCCAATCCCCGGGACAGAGGACAAACTATGGCTACACCTTC.

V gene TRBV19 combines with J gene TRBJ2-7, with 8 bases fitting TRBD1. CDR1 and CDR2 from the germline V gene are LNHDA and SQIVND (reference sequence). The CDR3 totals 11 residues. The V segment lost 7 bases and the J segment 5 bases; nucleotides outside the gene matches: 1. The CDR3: CASKTGDEQYF. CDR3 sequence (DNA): TGTGCCAGTAAGACAGGGGACGAGCAGTACTTC. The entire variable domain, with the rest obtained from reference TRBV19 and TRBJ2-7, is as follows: DGGITQSPKYLFRKEGQNVTLSCEQNLNHDAMYWYRQDPGQGLRLIYYSQIVNDFQKGDIAEGYSVSREKKESFPLTVTSAQKNPTAFYLCASKTGDEQYFGPGTRLTVT.

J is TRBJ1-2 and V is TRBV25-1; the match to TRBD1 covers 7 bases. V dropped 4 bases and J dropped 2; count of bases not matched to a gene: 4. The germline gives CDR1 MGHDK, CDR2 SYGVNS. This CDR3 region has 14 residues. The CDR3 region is CASSGTGYNYGYTF. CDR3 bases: TGTGCCAGCAGTGGGACAGGCTACAACTATGGCTACACCTTC.

The CDR3 reads CASSGDRDSYNEQFF. Written as DNA, the CDR3 is TGTGCCAGCAGTGGCGACAGGGATTCCTACAATGAGCAGTTCTTC. The chain joins TRBV2 to TRBJ2-1, with 7 positions matching TRBD1. The junction had 4 bases not matched to a gene; V was cut back by 4 bases and J by 1 base. The CDR3 has 15 amino acids. Germline values: CDR1 SNHLY, CDR2 FYNNEI.

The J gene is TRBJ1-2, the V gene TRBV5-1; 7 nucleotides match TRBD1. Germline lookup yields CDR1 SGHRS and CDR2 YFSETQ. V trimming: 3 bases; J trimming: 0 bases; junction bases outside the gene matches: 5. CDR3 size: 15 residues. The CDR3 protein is CASSSQGRTNYGYTF. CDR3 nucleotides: TGCGCCAGCAGCTCACAGGGGCGGACTAACTATGGCTACACCTTC.

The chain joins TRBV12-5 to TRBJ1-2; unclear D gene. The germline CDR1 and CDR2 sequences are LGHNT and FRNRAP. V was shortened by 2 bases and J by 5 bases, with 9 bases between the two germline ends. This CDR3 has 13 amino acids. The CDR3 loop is CASGLSTDYGYTF. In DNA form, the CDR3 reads TGTGCTAGTGGTTTGTCTACAGATTATGGCTACACCTTC.

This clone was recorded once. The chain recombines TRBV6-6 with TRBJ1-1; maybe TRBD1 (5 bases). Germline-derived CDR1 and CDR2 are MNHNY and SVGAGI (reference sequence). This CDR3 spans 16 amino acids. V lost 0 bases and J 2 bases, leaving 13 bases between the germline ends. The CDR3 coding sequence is TGTGCCAGCAGTTACTCCGGGGGGGGTGTTAACACTGAAGCTTTCTTT. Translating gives CASSYSGGGVNTEAFF.

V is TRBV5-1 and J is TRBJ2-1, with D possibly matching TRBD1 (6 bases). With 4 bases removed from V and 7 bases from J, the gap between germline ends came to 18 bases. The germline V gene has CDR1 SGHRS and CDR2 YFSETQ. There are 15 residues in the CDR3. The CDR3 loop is CASSLRDIALNEQFF. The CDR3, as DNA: TGCGCCAGCAGCCTCCGGGACATAGCTCTTAATGAGCAGTTCTTC.

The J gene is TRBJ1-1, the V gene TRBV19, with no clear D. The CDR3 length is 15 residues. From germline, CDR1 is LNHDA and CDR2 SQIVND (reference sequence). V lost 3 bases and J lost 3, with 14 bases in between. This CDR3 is CASSMRATRDTEAFF. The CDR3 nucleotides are TGTGCCAGTAGTATGAGGGCGACGAGGGACACTGAAGCTTTCTTT.

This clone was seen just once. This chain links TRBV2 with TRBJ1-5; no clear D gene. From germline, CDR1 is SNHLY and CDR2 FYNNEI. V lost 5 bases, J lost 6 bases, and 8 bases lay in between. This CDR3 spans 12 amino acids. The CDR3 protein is CASSFSGQPQHF. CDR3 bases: TGTGCCAGCAGTTTTTCGGGTCAGCCCCAGCATTTT.

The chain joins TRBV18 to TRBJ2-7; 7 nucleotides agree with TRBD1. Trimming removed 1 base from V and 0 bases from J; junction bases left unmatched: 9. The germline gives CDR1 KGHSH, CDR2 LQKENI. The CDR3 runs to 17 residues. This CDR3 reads CASSPQHTDRPSYEQYF. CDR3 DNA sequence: TGTGCCAGCTCACCACAACACACGGACAGGCCCTCCTACGAGCAGTACTTC.

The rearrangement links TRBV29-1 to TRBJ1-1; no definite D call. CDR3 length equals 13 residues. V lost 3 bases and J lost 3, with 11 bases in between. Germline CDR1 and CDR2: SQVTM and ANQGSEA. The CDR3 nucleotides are TGCAGCGTTGAGAGAACAGACGACACTGAAGCTTTCTTT. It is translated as CSVERTDDTEAFF.

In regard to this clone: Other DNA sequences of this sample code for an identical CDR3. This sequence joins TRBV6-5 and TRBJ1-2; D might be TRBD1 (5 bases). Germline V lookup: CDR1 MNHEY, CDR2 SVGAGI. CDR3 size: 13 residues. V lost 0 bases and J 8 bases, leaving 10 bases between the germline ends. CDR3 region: CASSYSRGWGYTF. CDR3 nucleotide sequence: TGTGCCAGCAGTTACTCAAGGGGTTGGGGCTACACCTTC.

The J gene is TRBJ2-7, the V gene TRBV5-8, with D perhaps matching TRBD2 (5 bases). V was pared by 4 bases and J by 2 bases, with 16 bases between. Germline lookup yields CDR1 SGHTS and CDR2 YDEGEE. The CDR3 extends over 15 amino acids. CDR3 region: CASSLTRMFPYEQYF. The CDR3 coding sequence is TGTGCCAGCAGCCTAACTAGAATGTTTCCCTACGAGCAGTACTTC.

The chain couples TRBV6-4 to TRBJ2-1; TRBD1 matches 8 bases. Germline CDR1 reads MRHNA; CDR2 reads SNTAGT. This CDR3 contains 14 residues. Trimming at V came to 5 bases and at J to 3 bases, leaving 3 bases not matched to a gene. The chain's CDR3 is CASSPGQDYNEQFF. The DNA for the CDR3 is TGTGCCAGCAGTCCGGGACAGGACTACAATGAGCAGTTCTTC.

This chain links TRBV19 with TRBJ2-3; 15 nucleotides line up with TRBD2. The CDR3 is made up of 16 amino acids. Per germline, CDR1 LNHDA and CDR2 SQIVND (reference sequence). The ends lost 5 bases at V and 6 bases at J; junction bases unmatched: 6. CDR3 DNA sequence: TGTGCCAGTAGTGTGGGGACTAGCGGGGGGCAGGATACGCAGTATTTT. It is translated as CASSVGTSGGQDTQYF.

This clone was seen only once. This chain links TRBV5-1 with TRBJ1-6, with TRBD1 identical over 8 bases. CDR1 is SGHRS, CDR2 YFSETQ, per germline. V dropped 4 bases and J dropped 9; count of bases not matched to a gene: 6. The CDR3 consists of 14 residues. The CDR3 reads CASSPQTGASPLHF. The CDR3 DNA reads TGCGCCAGCAGCCCCCAGACAGGGGCTTCACCCCTCCACTTT. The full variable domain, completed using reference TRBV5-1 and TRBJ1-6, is KAGVTQTPRYLIKTRGQQVTLSCSPISGHRSVSWYQQTPGQGLQFLFEYFSETQRNKGNFPGRFSGRQFSNSRSEMNVSTLELGDSALYLCASSPQTGASPLHFGNGTRLTVT.

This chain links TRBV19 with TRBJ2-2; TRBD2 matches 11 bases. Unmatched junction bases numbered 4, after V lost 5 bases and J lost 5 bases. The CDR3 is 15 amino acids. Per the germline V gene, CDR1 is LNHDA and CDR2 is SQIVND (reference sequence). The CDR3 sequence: CASSGIAGGTGELFF. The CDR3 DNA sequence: TGTGCCAGTAGTGGGATAGCGGGGGGGACCGGGGAGCTGTTTTTT.

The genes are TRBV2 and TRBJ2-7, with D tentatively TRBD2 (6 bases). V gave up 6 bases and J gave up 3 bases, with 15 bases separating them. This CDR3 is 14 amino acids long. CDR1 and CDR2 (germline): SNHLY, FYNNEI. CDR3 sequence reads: CASSVYGGGYEQYF. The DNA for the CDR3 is TGTGCCAGCAGCGTTTACGGGGGAGGCTACGAGCAGTACTTC.

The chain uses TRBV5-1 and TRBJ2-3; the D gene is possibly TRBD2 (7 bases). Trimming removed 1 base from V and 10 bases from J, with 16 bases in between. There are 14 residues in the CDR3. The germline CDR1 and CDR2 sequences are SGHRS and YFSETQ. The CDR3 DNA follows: TGCGCCAGCAGCTTGTCAGGGAGGGGGATTTCGCAGTATTTT. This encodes CASSLSGRGISQYF.

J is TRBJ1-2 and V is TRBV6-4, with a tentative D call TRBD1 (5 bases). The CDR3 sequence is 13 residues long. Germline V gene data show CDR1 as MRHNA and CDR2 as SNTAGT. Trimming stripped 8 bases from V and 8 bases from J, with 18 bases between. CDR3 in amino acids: CASSRTGGEGYTF. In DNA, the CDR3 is TGTGCCAGCTCTCGAACCGGGGGAGAGGGCTACACCTTC.

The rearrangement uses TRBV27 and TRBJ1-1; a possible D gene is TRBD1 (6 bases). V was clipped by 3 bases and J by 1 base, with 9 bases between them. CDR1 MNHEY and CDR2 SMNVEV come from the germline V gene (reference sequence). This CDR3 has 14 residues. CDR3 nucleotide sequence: TGTGCCAGCAGTTTTTCGGACAGGAACACTGAAGCTTTCTTT. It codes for CASSFSDRNTEAFF.

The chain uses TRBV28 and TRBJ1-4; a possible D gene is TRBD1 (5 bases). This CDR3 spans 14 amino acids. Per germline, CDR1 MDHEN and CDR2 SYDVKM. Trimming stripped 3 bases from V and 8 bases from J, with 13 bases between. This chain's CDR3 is CASSFLQGGEKLFF. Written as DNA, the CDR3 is TGTGCCAGCAGTTTTCTGCAGGGAGGCGAAAAACTGTTTTTT.

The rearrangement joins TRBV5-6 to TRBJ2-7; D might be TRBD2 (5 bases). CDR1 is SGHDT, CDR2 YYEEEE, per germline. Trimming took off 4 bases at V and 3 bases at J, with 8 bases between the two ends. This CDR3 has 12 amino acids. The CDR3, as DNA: TGTGCCAGCAGCAACGGGATCTACGAGCAGTACTTC. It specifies CASSNGIYEQYF. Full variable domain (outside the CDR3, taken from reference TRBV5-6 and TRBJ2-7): DAGVTQSPTHLIKTRGQQVTLRCSPKSGHDTVSWYQQALGQGPQFIFQYYEEEERQRGNFPDRFSGHQFPNYSSELNVNALLLGDSALYLCASSNGIYEQYFGPGTRLTVT.